These 8 T cell receptor beta chains came from one sample sequenced in a study of T cells in Graves' hyperthyroidism and ophthalmopathy. TCR beta CDR3 regions were amplified from RNA transcripts. HTBI primers were employed in a first-round RT-PCR of the TCR CDR3. In TCRdb, the multiplex PCR reads were re-called with MiXCR into one record per CDR3 protein. The sample shows 550,000 to 600,000 distinct CDR3 sequences, roughly 46% of them seen only once. The specimen was peripheral blood or thyroid tissue (not recorded which). The receptors originated from an adult woman with Graves' disease, either hyperthyroidism or ophthalmopathy (not recorded which).

This sequence joins TRBV6-4 and TRBJ1-5; a possible D gene is TRBD1 (6 bases). The germline V gene has CDR1 MRHNA and CDR2 SNTAGT. The V end was cut by 0 bases, the J end by 2 bases, with 14 bases between. This CDR3 is 17 amino acids long. CDR3 nucleotides: TGTGCCAGCAGTGACTCGACGGGGGGCTTAGGCAATCAGCCCCAGCATTTT. This gives the protein CASSDSTGGLGNQPQHF.

The J gene is TRBJ2-7, the V gene TRBV10-3; D uncertain. CDR3 size: 14 residues. CDR1 is ENHRY and CDR2 is SYGVKD in the germline V gene. Trimming removed 6 bases at V and 3 bases at J, with 15 bases between. CDR3 region: CAISNLQRNYEQYF. DNA for the CDR3: TGTGCCATCAGCAACCTGCAGCGAAACTACGAGCAGTACTTC.

The V gene is TRBV5-5, the J gene TRBJ1-2; D unresolved. The germline V gene has CDR1 SGHKS and CDR2 YYEKEE (reference sequence). Trimming pared 6 bases from V and 2 bases from J, leaving 5 bases between. This CDR3 comprises 11 residues. This CDR3 is CASMRNYGYTF. The DNA for the CDR3 is TGTGCCAGCATGAGAAACTATGGCTACACCTTC.

This clonotype was seen repeatedly, ten times or more. CDR3 nucleotides: TGTGCCAGCAGCAGGGGACTAGCGGGAGCCGGGGAGCTGTTTTTT. This sequence encodes CASSRGLAGAGELFF. The V and J genes are TRBV11-2 and TRBJ2-2; 14 positions match TRBD2. CDR1 is SGHAT, CDR2 FQNNGV, per germline. After removal of 5 bases from V and 6 bases from J, the junction contained 2 bases not matched to a gene. This CDR3 has 15 residues.

This clonotype was observed a single time. The V call is TRBV15, the J call TRBJ1-6; TRBD1 matches at 7 bases. Trimming took 5 bases from V and 9 from J; bases not matched to a gene: 7. CDR3 length: 14 residues. CDR1 LNHNV and CDR2 YYDKDF come from the germline V gene (reference sequence). The CDR3 spells CATSLGTASSPLHF. In DNA form, the CDR3 reads TGTGCCACCAGCCTCGGGACAGCGAGTTCACCCCTCCACTTT.

V gene TRBV25-1 combines with J gene TRBJ2-7; no definite D call. CDR3 length: 12 amino acids. Germline CDR1 is MGHDK and CDR2 is SYGVNS. In nucleotides, the CDR3 is TGTGCGCCGCCGGGTTCAGGATACGAGCAGTACTTC. This encodes CAPPGSGYEQYF.

There are many counts of this clonotype. V gene TRBV7-9 combines with J gene TRBJ2-5; 7 bases are a match to TRBD2. V lost 1 base and J lost 3; bases outside the gene matches: 5. Germline CDR1 SEHNR, CDR2 FQNEAQ (reference sequence). The CDR3 contains 15 residues. The CDR3 is CASSLDAGEEETQYF. DNA for the CDR3: TGTGCCAGCAGCTTAGATGCGGGAGAGGAAGAGACCCAGTACTTC. The whole variable domain, filled in from reference TRBV7-9 and TRBJ2-5, reads DTGVSQNPRHKITKRGQNVTFRCDPISEHNRLYWYRQTLGQGPEFLTYFQNEAQLEKSRLLSDRFSAERPKGSFSTLEIQRTEQGDSAMYLCASSLDAGEEETQYFGPGTRLLVL.

This chain uses TRBV11-1 with TRBJ1-1, with D unclear. The ends were cut back, 0 bases at V and 10 bases at J, with 18 bases in the middle. This CDR3 is 15 amino acids long. Germline CDR1 reads SGHAT; CDR2 reads FQDESV (reference sequence). The CDR3 nucleotides read TGTGCCAGCAGCTTAGCTGGGGAGTACTCTGGAACAGCTTTCTTT. Its translation: CASSLAGEYSGTAFF.